This T cell receptor beta chain derives from a study of T cell clones after liver transplantation. Turning to the study itself: Liver transplant recipients had immunosuppression withdrawal attempted within 2 years. A pre-transplant mixed lymphocyte reaction with TCRbeta sequencing defined graft-donor-reactive clones followed in post-transplant blood. Pre-transplant mixed lymphocyte reactions yielded third-party-reactive TCRbeta sequences as comparators for graft-donor-reactive sequences. General study results and limits: In a couple of subjects, few donor cells limited the measurable donor-reactive repertoire.

Regarding this clone: The antigen remains undetermined.

The germline V gene encodes CDR1 PRHDT and CDR2 FYEKMQ (reference sequence). The V end was cut by 4 bases, the J end by 8 bases, with 17 bases between. This CDR3 comprises 14 residues. Sequencing used immunoSEQ multiplex PCR; TCRdb keeps in-frame clones, though not all of them. The repertoire holds about 99,000 clones, about 88% seen once, with approximately 2.9% in the top ten. The TCR originated in a human patient who received a liver transplant. Some T cells may possibly be graft donor cells. The rearrangement uses TRBV13 and TRBJ1-2; a weak D match, TRBD1 (5 bases). The sample here was CD4+ T cells from blood, taken approximately 43 months after liver transplant. The CDR3 bases are TGTGCCAGCAGCTGGGGGAGGCAGGCCGGCGGCTACACCTTC. Translation gives CASSWGRQAGGYTF.